This TCR beta chain was sequenced in a study of blood T cell repertoires in COVID-19 (dated by TCRdb to 2018 to 2021). In terms of the full investigation: Collaborator samples came from the United States, Italy and Spain and covered acute and convalescent phases of COVID-19. A de-identified subject ID, COVID-19 status, age in years and sex were almost always included in the sample metadata. The repertoires were released in a freely available public database meant as a resource for research on the immune response to SARS-CoV-2. The material from the prospective study consisted of cDNA or gDNA derived from T cells, B-cell-depleted T cells, or PBMCs. Deeply sampled blood TCRbeta repertoires from subjects exposed to, actively infected with, or recovered from COVID-19 were included in the dataset. Where available, HLA class I and class II types were obtained from metadata supplied by the sample provider rather than from assay-based typing. The samples were drawn from two sources: the first 160 participants of the ongoing ImmuneRACE study, and approximately 1,300 subjects contributed by 6 global collaborators. Broader findings and caveats from the paper: The amount of clinical and demographic metadata varied by source and participant and was provided uncurated.

Each collaborating institution followed its own protocols to collect whole blood in K2EDTA tubes. Collaborator samples were shipped for TCRbeta analysis as frozen whole blood, isolated PBMCs, or DNA extracted from either sample type. There are a few counts of this clone. The clone's antigen remains unknown. Nothing much larger sits one base from this clone, and base qualities are not available. Relative to germline, V is 2 bases shorter and J is 0 bases shorter, with 16 bases between their ends. From the germline V gene, CDR1 is MNHEY and CDR2 is SVGEGT. From the cysteine up to the phenylalanine, the CDR3 has a length of 17 residues. Only CDR3 DNA is held: 51 bases, read in frame from base 1. The immunoSEQ Assay, a bias-controlled multiplex PCR, was used to amplify TCRbeta CDR3 regions from genomic DNA. The authors' pipeline ran thus. Within the assay, amplification of reference gene primers was used to estimate how many nucleated cells each sample contained. Sequence reads were collapsed and filtered to measure the absolute abundance of every unique TCRbeta CDR3 rearrangement. Productive Simpson clonality was computed per sample as the square root of Simpson's diversity index over productive rearrangements. In its TCRdb copy, this immuneACCESS table keeps in-frame sequences only and misses some clones. Where compared with another copy, unresolved V genes explain less than half of these, and the others have no known cause. For V, J and clone size, that table is used; D and trimming come from the DNA. This sample lists around 120,000 clones; 78% were detected once. The ten largest clones take up 2.3% of the sample.

In this chain, TRBV6-2 or TRBV6-3 is recombined with TRBJ1-2; TRBD1 might be the D gene, on 6 matching bases. The sample taken for sequencing was peripheral blood. This sequence originates from a man in his 70s with acute or convalescent COVID-19. The CDR3 here reads CASSYGSGTKANYGYTF. The bases read TGTGCCAGCAGTTACGGGAGCGGGACAAAAGCTAACTATGGCTACACCTTC.